The 24 T cell receptor beta chains in this list originate from one sample, sequenced in a study of control samples from healthy donors and cancer patients. Generated by immunoSEQ multiplex PCR, the TCRdb table keeps only in-frame clones and is missing some. Found here are about 12,000 clones, approximately 94% of them singletons; the top ten hold 25% to 30%. Sequencing input: PBMCs. Receptors originate from a man between 65 and 85 years old with head and neck cancer.

The J gene is TRBJ2-5, the V gene TRBV5-6; the D gene could be TRBD1 or TRBD2 (6 bases each). Germline loops: CDR1 SGHDT, CDR2 YYEEEE. Trimming took 0 bases from V and 4 from J, leaving 16 bases between them. CDR3 length: 16 residues. The CDR3 DNA sequence: TGTGCCAGCAGCTTGGGCTATACGGGGGCGCGAGAGACCCAGTACTTC. It specifies CASSLGYTGARETQYF.

This chain uses TRBV5-1 with TRBJ2-5; 9 bases are shared with TRBD1. This CDR3 is 16 amino acids long. V lost 4 bases and J lost 2; bases outside the gene matches: 9. Germline CDR1 SGHRS, CDR2 YFSETQ. The CDR3 DNA sequence: TGCGCCAGCAGCATAGCGGACAGGGGAGGTCAAGAGACCCAGTACTTC. Its translation: CASSIADRGGQETQYF. The full variable domain, its missing parts supplied by reference TRBV5-1 and TRBJ2-5, is KAGVTQTPRYLIKTRGQQVTLSCSPISGHRSVSWYQQTPGQGLQFLFEYFSETQRNKGNFPGRFSGRQFSNSRSEMNVSTLELGDSALYLCASSIADRGGQETQYFGPGTRLLVL.

This clone has only a few counts. The chain has TRBV14 and TRBJ1-6; D remains unclear. Trimming took 3 bases from V and 8 from J, leaving 5 bases between them. The CDR3 covers 12 residues. From germline, CDR1 is SGHDN and CDR2 FVKESK. For the CDR3, the DNA is TGTGCCAGCAGCCAGCCACATTCACCCCTCCACTTT. It specifies CASSQPHSPLHF.

The chain has TRBV25-1 and TRBJ1-2; D is possibly TRBD1 (5 bases). V was shortened by 10 bases and J by 8 bases, with 20 bases between the two germline ends. Per germline, CDR1 MGHDK and CDR2 SYGVNS. The CDR3 length is 13 residues. The CDR3 DNA reads TGTGCCACCCAAATTGGAGGGGTGGGGGGCTACACCTTC. Its translation: CATQIGGVGGYTF.

A word on this clone: One end of the junction fails to match germline, which may point to a read error. V gene TRBV7-9 combines with J gene TRBJ1-5; D is uncertain. CDR1 is SEHNR, CDR2 FQNEAQ, per germline (reference sequence). This CDR3 comprises 14 residues. CDR3 sequence reads: CVSSFSESNQPQHF. Here the CDR3 DNA reads TGTGTCAGCAGCTTCTCAGAGAGCAATCAGCCCCAGCATTTT.

The V call is TRBV9, the J call TRBJ2-7; TRBD2 aligns across 8 bases. Germline V gene sequence: CDR1 SGDLS, CDR2 YYNGEE. The V and J ends lost 0 bases and 2 bases, in that order; junction bases with no gene match: 1. CDR3 size: 14 residues. The CDR3 protein is CASSVGSGTYEQYF. The CDR3 bases are TGTGCCAGCAGCGTAGGTAGCGGGACCTACGAGCAGTACTTC.

Here the CDR3 DNA reads TGCGCCAGCAGCACTGTTATTGGGAGGGGTGGGGTTGAGCAGTTCTTC. Translation: CASSTVIGRGGVEQFF. The rearrangement uses TRBV5-1 and TRBJ2-1, with TRBD2 matching over 7 bases. V shed 4 bases and J 9 bases; nucleotides not matched to a gene: 16. Looked up from germline, CDR1 is SGHRS and CDR2 is YFSETQ. The CDR3 runs 16 residues.

V is TRBV5-1 and J is TRBJ2-2; maybe TRBD2 (6 bases). The CDR3 contains 17 residues. With 2 bases removed from V and 0 bases from J, the gap between germline ends came to 14 bases. Germline CDR1 SGHRS, CDR2 YFSETQ. DNA of the CDR3: TGCGCCAGCAGCTTACCCCGGGACTCACCGAACACCGGGGAGCTGTTTTTT. This codes for CASSLPRDSPNTGELFF.

The genes are TRBV9 and TRBJ2-7; perhaps D is TRBD1 or TRBD2 (5 bases each). V was cut by 3 bases and J by 3 bases, with 10 bases left in between. Germline V gene data show CDR1 as SGDLS and CDR2 as YYNGEE. There are 13 residues in the CDR3. DNA for the CDR3: TGTGCCAGCAGCGGAGGGGCTAACTACGAGCAGTACTTC. Its protein is CASSGGANYEQYF.

This rearrangement joins TRBV28 to TRBJ2-1; 11 bases are shared with TRBD2. V shed 5 bases and J 9 bases; nucleotides not matched to a gene: 12. The CDR3 totals 16 residues. Per germline, CDR1 MDHEN and CDR2 SYDVKM. CDR3 nucleotide sequence: TGTGCCAGCAGTGCGCAACTAGCGGGAGTTAAGTTTGAGCAGTTCTTC. As protein: CASSAQLAGVKFEQFF. The variable domain in full, with the rest retrieved from reference TRBV28 and TRBJ2-1, is DVKVTQSSRYLVKRTGEKVFLECVQDMDHENMFWYRQDPGLGLRLIYFSYDVKMKEKGDIPEGYSVSREKKERFSLILESASTNQTSMYLCASSAQLAGVKFEQFFGPGTRLTVL.

This clone was seen a handful of times. The gene calls are TRBV5-1 and TRBJ2-6; D remains unclear. This CDR3 contains 15 residues. The germline V and J ends were trimmed by 0 bases and 3 bases, with 7 bases remaining between them. Germline-derived CDR1 and CDR2 are SGHRS and YFSETQ. The CDR3, as DNA: TGCGCCAGCAGCTTGGAGGGCAGTGGGGCCAACGTCCTGACTTTC. It translates to CASSLEGSGANVLTF.

The chain recombines TRBV5-1 with TRBJ1-2; D is unclear. The CDR3 totals 16 residues. V was cut by 4 bases and J by 2 bases, with 18 bases left in between. Germline CDR1 is SGHRS and CDR2 is YFSETQ. CDR3 region: CASSRFDSDQNYGYTF. The CDR3 nucleotides read TGCGCCAGCAGCCGCTTTGACTCAGACCAAAACTATGGCTACACCTTC.

Judged by abundance, this clone is hyperexpanded. J is TRBJ2-1 and V is TRBV6-5; a weak D match, TRBD2 (6 bases). Germline CDR1 reads MNHEY; CDR2 reads SVGAGI. V was pared by 10 bases and J by 5 bases, with 18 bases between. The CDR3 has 14 residues. This chain's CDR3 is CATGQGGDNNEQFF. The CDR3 DNA reads TGTGCCACCGGGCAGGGCGGGGATAACAATGAGCAGTTCTTC.

The chain couples TRBV7-2 to TRBJ2-3, with D perhaps matching TRBD1 (6 bases). The CDR3 length is 15 residues. V shed 2 bases and J shed 1 base, with 10 bases lying between them. Per the germline V gene, CDR1 is SGHTA and CDR2 is FQGNSA. CDR3 region: CASSLRTAGTDTQYF. The DNA of the CDR3 is TGTGCCAGCAGCTTACGGACAGCTGGCACAGATACGCAGTATTTT. Full variable domain (remainder filled in from reference TRBV7-2 and TRBJ2-3): GAGVSQSPSNKVTEKGKDVELRCDPISGHTALYWYRQSLGQGLEFLIYFQGNSAPDKSGLPSDRFSAERTGGSVSTLTIQRTQQEDSAVYLCASSLRTAGTDTQYFGPGTRLTVL.

The J gene is TRBJ2-7, the V gene TRBV5-5; D possibly corresponds to TRBD1 (6 bases). Germline V gene sequence: CDR1 SGHKS, CDR2 YYEKEE (reference sequence). CDR3 length equals 13 residues. V gave up 2 bases and J gave up 5 bases, with 11 bases separating them. Written as DNA, the CDR3 is TGTGCCAGCAGCTTTCAGGGGATCGACGAGCAGTACTTC. Protein: CASSFQGIDEQYF.

V is TRBV9 and J is TRBJ2-5, with D perhaps matching TRBD2 (6 bases). In germline, CDR1 is SGDLS, CDR2 YYNGEE. V was pared by 0 bases and J by 2 bases, with 11 bases between. This CDR3 has 15 residues. The CDR3 here is CASSVGVAEQETQYF. The DNA for the CDR3 is TGTGCCAGCAGCGTAGGGGTAGCGGAACAAGAGACCCAGTACTTC.

The CDR3 nucleotides are TGTGCCAGTAGCCCCAACACCTCTGGAAACACCATATATTTT. It codes for CASSPNTSGNTIYF. The rearrangement uses TRBV19 and TRBJ1-3; D unclear. Trimming left V 6 bases short and J 0 bases short, with 9 bases between. Per germline, CDR1 LNHDA and CDR2 SQIVND (reference sequence). This CDR3 contains 14 residues.

There are a few counts of this clone. This chain joins TRBV28 and TRBJ2-7; a possible D gene is TRBD1 (5 bases). Germline CDR1 is MDHEN and CDR2 is SYDVKM. V lost 8 bases, J lost 1 base, and 15 bases lay in between. The CDR3 consists of 14 residues. The CDR3: CASSKSYRSYEQYF. The CDR3 region has the DNA TGTGCCAGCTCCAAGTCCTACAGGTCCTACGAGCAGTACTTC.

The chain couples TRBV13 to TRBJ1-6, with D possibly being TRBD1 (5 bases). The CDR3 length is 15 residues. Trimming stripped 5 bases from V and 2 bases from J, with 10 bases between. From germline, CDR1 is PRHDT and CDR2 FYEKMQ (reference sequence). The CDR3 is CASSRGRPYNSPLHF. The CDR3 coding sequence is TGTGCCAGCAGCAGGGGACGGCCCTATAATTCACCCCTCCACTTT.

This chain connects TRBV6-5 to TRBJ1-1; a weak D match, TRBD1 (5 bases). The CDR3 loop spans 15 amino acids. Germline V gene lookup returns CDR1 MNHEY and CDR2 SVGAGI. Trimming shortened V by 6 bases and J by 2 bases, and 16 bases separated the two germline ends. The CDR3 coding sequence is TGTGCCAGCAGAAGGGGAGCGATAGACAACACTGAAGCTTTCTTT. Translating gives CASRRGAIDNTEAFF.

The rearrangement joins TRBV19 to TRBJ1-2, with a possible D match to TRBD1 (6 bases). This CDR3 is built from 17 residues. Trimming removed 9 bases at V and 7 bases at J, with 30 bases between. CDR1 is LNHDA, CDR2 SQIVND, per germline (reference sequence). The CDR3 spells CASPPPVGLRGARGYTF. As DNA, the CDR3 is TGTGCCAGCCCCCCTCCGGTCGGGTTGAGGGGGGCGCGTGGCTACACCTTC.

The rearrangement links TRBV12-3 or TRBV12-4 to TRBJ2-5; D gene unclear. This CDR3 region has 13 residues. V was cut by 6 bases and J by 0 bases, with 8 bases left in between. Here the CDR3 reads CASRDLYQETQYF. As DNA, the CDR3 is TGTGCCAGCAGGGACCTGTACCAAGAGACCCAGTACTTC.

The rearrangement joins TRBV28 to TRBJ1-6; no definite D call. Trimming cost V 8 bases and J 6 bases, with 11 bases left between them. Germline-derived CDR1 and CDR2 are MDHEN and SYDVKM. The CDR3 consists of 13 residues. DNA for the CDR3: TGTGCCAGCCGGGGATTTATTAATTCACCCCTCCACTTT. This sequence encodes CASRGFINSPLHF.

This clone occurred once. The chain uses TRBV7-2 and TRBJ1-1; D may be TRBD1 (5 bases). With 0 bases removed from V and 7 bases from J, the gap between germline ends came to 9 bases. The CDR3 sequence is 13 residues long. Germline V gives CDR1 SGHTA, CDR2 FQGNSA. The CDR3 here is CASSLATAGEAFF. The CDR3 DNA sequence: TGTGCCAGCAGCTTAGCGACAGCCGGTGAAGCTTTCTTT.